Listed below are T cell receptor beta chains from one sample, sequenced in a study of PD-1 blockade in mismatch repair-deficient tumors. Libraries were prepared by immunoSEQ multiplex PCR; TCRdb keeps only in-frame clonotypes and omits some of them. The sample records tens of thousands of clones, about four fifths being singletons. The source material was peripheral blood, sampled 44 weeks after starting pembrolizumab. These receptors came from an adult with mismatch repair-deficient cancer. CDR3s include the opening cysteine and the closing phenylalanine or tryptophan. The D gene is left open where the match is weak. Clone size is given for some rows only: seen once, a few or many times, or a class if the clone is expanded.

size,J,D,V,CDR3,DNA
NA,TRBJ2-1,NA,TRBV4-1,CASSPKFSGGYSYNEQFF,TGCGCCAGCAGCCCAAAATTCTCCGGCGGATACTCCTACAATGAGCAGTTCTTC
few,TRBJ2-7,TRBD1,TRBV29-1,CSVEDWGGQGTYEQYF,TGCAGCGTTGAAGATTGGGGGGGACAGGGGACCTACGAGCAGTACTTC
few,TRBJ2-5,TRBD2,TRBV7-9,CASSPTSGSHETQYF,TGTGCCAGCAGCCCGACTAGCGGGAGCCATGAGACCCAGTACTTC
NA,TRBJ2-1,NA,TRBV6-5,CASSDRDNEQFF,TGTGCCAGCAGTGACAGAGACAATGAGCAGTTCTTC
NA,TRBJ2-7,NA,TRBV5-4,CASSLGLAESYEQYF,TGTGCCAGCAGCTTGGGGTTAGCGGAGTCCTACGAGCAGTACTTC
NA,TRBJ1-1,NA,TRBV5-4,CASSYWGNTEAFF,TGTGCCAGCAGTTACTGGGGGAACACTGAAGCTTTCTTT
NA,TRBJ2-5,NA,TRBV13,CASSLVGKGEGETQYF,TGTGCCAGCAGCTTAGTTGGCAAAGGGGAAGGAGAGACCCAGTACTTC
NA,TRBJ1-5,TRBD1,TRBV30,CAWSVAGGGNQPQHF,TGTGCCTGGAGTGTAGCAGGGGGCGGCAATCAGCCCCAGCATTTT
NA,TRBJ2-5,TRBD1,TRBV27,CASSTGGVGETQYF,TGTGCCAGCAGCACAGGGGGCGTAGGAGAGACCCAGTACTTC
NA,TRBJ1-2,NA,TRBV7-6,CASSLAGSGYTF,TGTGCCAGCAGCTTAGCGGGCAGCGGCTACACCTTC
NA,TRBJ1-5,TRBD1,TRBV19,CATTRTGDQPQHF,TGTGCCACTACTAGGACAGGCGATCAGCCCCAGCATTTT
NA,TRBJ2-2,TRBD1,TRBV6-1,CASRGDRGRAGELFF,TGTGCCAGCAGAGGGGACAGGGGACGGGCCGGGGAGCTGTTTTTT
NA,TRBJ2-1,TRBD2,TRBV7-2,CASSLKGGTSSNEQFF,TGTGCCAGCAGCTTAAAGGGAGGGACTAGCTCCAATGAGCAGTTCTTC